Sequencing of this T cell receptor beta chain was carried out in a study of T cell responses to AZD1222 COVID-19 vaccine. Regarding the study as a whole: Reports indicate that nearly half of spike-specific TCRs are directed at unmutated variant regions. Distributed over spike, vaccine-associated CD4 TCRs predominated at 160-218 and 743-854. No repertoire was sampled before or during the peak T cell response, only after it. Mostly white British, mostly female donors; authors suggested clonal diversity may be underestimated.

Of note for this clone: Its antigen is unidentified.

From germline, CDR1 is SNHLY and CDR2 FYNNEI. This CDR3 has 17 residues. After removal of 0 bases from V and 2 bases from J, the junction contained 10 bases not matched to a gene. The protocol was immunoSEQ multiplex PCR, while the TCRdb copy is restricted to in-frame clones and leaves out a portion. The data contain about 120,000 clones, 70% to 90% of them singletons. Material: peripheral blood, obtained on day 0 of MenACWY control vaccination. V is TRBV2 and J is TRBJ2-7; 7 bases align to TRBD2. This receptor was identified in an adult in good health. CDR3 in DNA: TGTGCCAGCAGTGAAGCGCTTAAAACTAGCGTTACCTACGAGCAGTACTTC. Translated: CASSEALKTSVTYEQYF.